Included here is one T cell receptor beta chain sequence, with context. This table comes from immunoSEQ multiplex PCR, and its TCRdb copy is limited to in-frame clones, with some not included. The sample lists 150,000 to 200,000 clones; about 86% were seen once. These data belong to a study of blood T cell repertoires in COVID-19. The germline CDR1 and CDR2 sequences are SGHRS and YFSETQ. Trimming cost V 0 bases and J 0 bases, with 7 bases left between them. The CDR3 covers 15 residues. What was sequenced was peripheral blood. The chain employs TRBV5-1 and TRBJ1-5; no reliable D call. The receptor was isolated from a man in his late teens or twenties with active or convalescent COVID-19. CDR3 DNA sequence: TGCGCCAGCAGCTTGGGATACGGTAGCAATCAGCCCCAGCATTTT. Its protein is CASSLGYGSNQPQHF.